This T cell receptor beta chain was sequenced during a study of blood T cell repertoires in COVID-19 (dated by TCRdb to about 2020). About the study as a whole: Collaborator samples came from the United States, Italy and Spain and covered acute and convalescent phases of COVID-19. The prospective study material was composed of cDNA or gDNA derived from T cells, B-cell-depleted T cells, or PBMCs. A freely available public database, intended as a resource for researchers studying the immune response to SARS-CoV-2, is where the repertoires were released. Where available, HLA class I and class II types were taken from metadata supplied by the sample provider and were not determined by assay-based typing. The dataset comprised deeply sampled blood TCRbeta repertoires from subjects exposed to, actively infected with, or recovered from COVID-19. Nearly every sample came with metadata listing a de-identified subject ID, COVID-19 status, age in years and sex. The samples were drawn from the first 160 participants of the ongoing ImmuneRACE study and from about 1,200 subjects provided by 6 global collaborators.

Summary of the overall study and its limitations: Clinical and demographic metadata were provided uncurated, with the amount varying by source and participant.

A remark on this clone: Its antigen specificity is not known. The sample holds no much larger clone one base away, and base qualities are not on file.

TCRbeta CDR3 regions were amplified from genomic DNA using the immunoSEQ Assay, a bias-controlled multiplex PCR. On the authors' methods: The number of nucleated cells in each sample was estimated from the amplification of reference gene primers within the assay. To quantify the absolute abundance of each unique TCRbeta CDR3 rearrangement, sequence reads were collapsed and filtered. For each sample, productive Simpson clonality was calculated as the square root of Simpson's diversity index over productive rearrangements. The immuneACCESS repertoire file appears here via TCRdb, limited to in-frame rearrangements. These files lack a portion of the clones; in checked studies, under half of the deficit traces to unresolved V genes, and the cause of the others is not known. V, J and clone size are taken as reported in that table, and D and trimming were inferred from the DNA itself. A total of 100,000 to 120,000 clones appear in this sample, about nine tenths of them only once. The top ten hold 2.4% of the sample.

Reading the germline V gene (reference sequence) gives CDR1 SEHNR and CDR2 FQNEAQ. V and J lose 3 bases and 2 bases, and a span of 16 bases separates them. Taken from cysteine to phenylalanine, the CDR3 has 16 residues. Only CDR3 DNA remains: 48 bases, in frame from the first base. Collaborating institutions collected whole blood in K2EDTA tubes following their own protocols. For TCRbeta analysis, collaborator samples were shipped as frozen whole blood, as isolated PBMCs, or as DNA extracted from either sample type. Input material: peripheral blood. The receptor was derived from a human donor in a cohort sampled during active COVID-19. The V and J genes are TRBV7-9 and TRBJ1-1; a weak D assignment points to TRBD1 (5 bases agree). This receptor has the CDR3 CASSLGGGRGNTEAFF. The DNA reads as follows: TGTGCCAGCAGCTTGGGCGGGGGACGTGGAAACACTGAAGCTTTCTTT. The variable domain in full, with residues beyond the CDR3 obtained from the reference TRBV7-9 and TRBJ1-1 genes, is DTGVSQNPRHKITKRGQNVTFRCDPISEHNRLYWYRQTLGQGPEFLTYFQNEAQLEKSRLLSDRFSAERPKGSFSTLEIQRTEQGDSAMYLCASSLGGGRGNTEAFFGQGTRLTVV.